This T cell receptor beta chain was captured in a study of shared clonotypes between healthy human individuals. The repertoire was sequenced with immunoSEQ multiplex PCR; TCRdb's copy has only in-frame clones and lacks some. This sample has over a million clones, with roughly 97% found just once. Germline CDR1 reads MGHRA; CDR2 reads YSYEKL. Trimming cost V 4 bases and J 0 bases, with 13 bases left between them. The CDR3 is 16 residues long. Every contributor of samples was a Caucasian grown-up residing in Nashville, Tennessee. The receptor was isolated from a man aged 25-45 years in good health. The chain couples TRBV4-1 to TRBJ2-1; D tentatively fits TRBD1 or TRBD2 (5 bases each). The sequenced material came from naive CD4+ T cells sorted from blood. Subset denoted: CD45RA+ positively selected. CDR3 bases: TGCGCCAGCAGCCTTGTAGCAGGGAGCTCCTACAATGAGCAGTTCTTC. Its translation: CASSLVAGSSYNEQFF.